The 14 T cell receptor beta chains below all came from one sample that was sequenced in a study of T cells after yellow fever vaccination. TCRdb re-derived calls from the 5' RACE reads in MiXCR, one entry per CDR3 protein. Counted here are some 500,000 distinct CDR3 sequences, 13% occurring once; the ten biggest clones make up about an eighth. The starting material was PBMCs, obtained on the day of the yellow fever booster vaccination. These receptors were collected from a man aged 25 to 45 who received the YFV17D yellow fever vaccine.

The J gene is TRBJ2-1, the V gene TRBV7-6; D is unclear. The CDR3 is 17 residues long. Between the trimmed V and J ends, which lost 2 bases and 4 bases, there was a span of 18 bases. Germline V gene data show CDR1 as SGHVS and CDR2 as FNYEAQ. The CDR3 coding sequence is TGTGCCAGCAGCTTATCCAGTGACCCCGGAGAATACAATGAGCAGTTCTTC. Its translation: CASSLSSDPGEYNEQFF. Based on the CDR3 plus reference TRBV7-6 and TRBJ2-1, the full variable domain is GAGVSQSPRYKVTKRGQDVALRCDPISGHVSLYWYRQALGQGPEFLTYFNYEAQQDKSGLPNDRFSAERPEGSISTLTIQRTEQRDSAMYRCASSLSSDPGEYNEQFFGPGTRLTVL.

The chain carries TRBV7-2 and TRBJ2-1; tentative D call: TRBD2 (5 bases). This CDR3 has 15 amino acids. Germline V gene lookup returns CDR1 SGHTA and CDR2 FQGNSA. The germline V and J ends were trimmed by 5 bases and 5 bases, with 16 bases remaining between them. This CDR3 reads CASSLSPGNHNEQFF. CDR3 sequence (DNA): TGTGCCAGCAGCCTCTCGCCCGGGAACCACAATGAGCAGTTCTTC. Full variable domain (remainder filled in from reference TRBV7-2 and TRBJ2-1): GAGVSQSPSNKVTEKGKDVELRCDPISGHTALYWYRQSLGQGLEFLIYFQGNSAPDKSGLPSDRFSAERTGGSVSTLTIQRTQQEDSAVYLCASSLSPGNHNEQFFGPGTRLTVL.

The chain employs TRBV7-2 and TRBJ2-3, with a possible D match to TRBD1 (6 bases). This CDR3 has 15 amino acids. The V and J ends lost 2 bases and 4 bases respectively, with 13 bases between them. CDR1 SGHTA and CDR2 FQGNSA come from the germline V gene. CDR3 sequence: CASSLSMGASDTQYF. The CDR3 DNA reads TGTGCCAGCAGCTTATCCATGGGGGCCTCAGATACGCAGTATTTT.

This chain joins TRBV20-1 and TRBJ1-4; the match to TRBD1 covers 7 bases. V lost 5 bases to trimming and J lost 2 bases; unmatched junction nucleotides: 5. Looked up from germline, CDR1 is DFQATT and CDR2 is SNEGSKA (reference sequence). The CDR3 runs 14 residues. In DNA form, the CDR3 reads TGCAGTGCTTGGAGGGGACAGACTAATGAAAAACTGTTTTTT. Encoded protein: CSAWRGQTNEKLFF.

This sequence joins TRBV5-1 and TRBJ2-7, with 10 nucleotides matching TRBD2. This CDR3 has 14 residues. With V trimmed by 5 bases and J by 5 bases, 7 bases remained unmatched. Germline V gene sequence: CDR1 SGHRS, CDR2 YFSETQ. The CDR3 bases are TGCGCCAGCAGGCCACTAGCGGGATACGACGAGCAGTACTTC. This codes for CASRPLAGYDEQYF.

The CDR3: CASSVGLTQTYEQYF. CDR3 DNA sequence: TGCGCCAGCAGCGTAGGACTAACCCAAACCTACGAGCAGTACTTC. This chain uses TRBV5-1 with TRBJ2-7; TRBD2 is a possible D gene (6 bases). Trimming shortened V by 4 bases and J by 2 bases, and 16 bases separated the two germline ends. CDR3 length: 15 amino acids. CDR1 and CDR2 (germline): SGHRS, YFSETQ.

This clonotype has more than one count but fewer than ten. The chain carries TRBV29-1 and TRBJ2-3, with a possible D match to TRBD2 (7 bases). Germline V gene data show CDR1 as SQVTM and CDR2 as ANQGSEA. The length of the CDR3 is 14 residues. Trimming removed 4 bases at V and 2 bases at J, with 13 bases between. The CDR3 sequence is CSVGGGRNTDTQYF. Written as DNA, the CDR3 is TGCAGCGTTGGGGGGGGCAGAAACACAGATACGCAGTATTTT.

This clonotype was counted between two and nine times. The genes are TRBV18 and TRBJ2-3; unclear D gene. The CDR3 is 12 residues long. Germline V CDR1 and CDR2: KGHSH, LQKENI. Between the trimmed V and J ends, which lost 0 bases and 14 bases, there was a span of 12 bases. The CDR3 loop reads CASSPPNWFRYF. CDR3 DNA: TGTGCCAGCTCACCACCGAATTGGTTTCGGTATTTT.

CDR3 nucleotides: TGCAGTGCTTCTCTAGCGACCTACGAGCAGTACTTC. This gives the protein CSASLATYEQYF. V is TRBV20-1 and J is TRBJ2-7; D possibly corresponds to TRBD2 (6 bases). The CDR3 sequence is 12 residues long. CDR1 and CDR2 (germline): DFQATT, SNEGSKA (reference sequence). With 5 bases removed from V and 2 bases from J, the gap between germline ends came to 10 bases.

The rearrangement uses TRBV10-1 and TRBJ2-3, with unresolved D. The CDR3 has 18 amino acids. CDR1 and CDR2 from the germline V gene are WNHNN and SYGVQD (reference sequence). Trimming removed 0 bases from V and 0 bases from J, with 16 bases in between. Here the CDR3 reads CASSESPMSAPSTDTQYF. The CDR3 DNA is TGCGCCAGCAGTGAGTCTCCGATGAGCGCCCCTAGCACAGATACGCAGTATTTT.

This clonotype was observed many times. This chain links TRBV27 with TRBJ2-3, with 11 bases lining up with TRBD2. The CDR3 length is 17 residues. V shed 1 base, J shed 0 bases, and the junction held 3 bases outside the gene matches. The germline gives CDR1 MNHEY, CDR2 SMNVEV (reference sequence). CDR3 bases: TGTGCCAGCAGTTTATTCCGGACTAGCGGGAGCACAGATACGCAGTATTTT. Translation gives CASSLFRTSGSTDTQYF.

The rearrangement uses TRBV3-1 and TRBJ2-2, with D perhaps matching TRBD1 or TRBD2 (5 bases each). Germline loops: CDR1 LGHDT, CDR2 YNNKEL (reference sequence). This CDR3 is built from 14 residues. The V end was cut by 1 base, the J end by 7 bases, with 10 bases between. The CDR3 protein is CASSQGGVGGELFF. In DNA form, the CDR3 reads TGTGCCAGCAGCCAAGGAGGGGTGGGCGGGGAGCTGTTTTTT.

This clonotype has a handful of counts. V gene TRBV7-2 combines with J gene TRBJ1-5, with a weak D call TRBD1 (5 bases). V was shortened by 0 bases and J by 7 bases, with 7 bases between the two germline ends. This CDR3 contains 13 residues. Germline lookup yields CDR1 SGHTA and CDR2 FQGNSA. As DNA, the CDR3 is TGTGCCAGCAGCTTAGCCAGGGCCCAGCCCCAGCATTTT. Amino acid sequence: CASSLARAQPQHF. The entire variable domain, with the rest obtained from reference TRBV7-2 and TRBJ1-5, is as follows: GAGVSQSPSNKVTEKGKDVELRCDPISGHTALYWYRQSLGQGLEFLIYFQGNSAPDKSGLPSDRFSAERTGGSVSTLTIQRTQQEDSAVYLCASSLARAQPQHFGDGTRLSIL.

This clonotype has more than one count but fewer than ten. This chain links TRBV7-2 with TRBJ2-6; TRBD2 agrees at 7 bases. With 4 bases clipped from V and 0 bases from J, the junction kept 6 bases outside the gene matches. CDR1 and CDR2 from the germline V gene are SGHTA and FQGNSA. The length of the CDR3 is 17 residues. CDR3 loop: CASSSSSGSSGANVLTF. CDR3 nucleotide sequence: TGTGCCAGCAGCTCTTCTAGCGGTAGCTCTGGGGCCAACGTCCTGACTTTC.